This T cell receptor beta chain was profiled in a study of blood T cell repertoires in COVID-19. Study in general: Donors in the United States, Italy and Spain gave samples during acute or convalescent COVID-19. In each case, the material was cDNA or gDNA derived from T cells, B-cell-depleted T cells, or PBMCs.

The V and J ends lost 0 bases and 5 bases respectively, with 10 bases between them. The CDR3 runs 15 residues. The germline gives CDR1 ENHRY, CDR2 SYGVKD. Per the original data handling: The authors estimated nucleated cell counts from reference gene primer amplification. Method: immunoSEQ multiplex PCR; TCRdb's copy keeps in-frame clones and lacks some. V, J and clone size are those of that table, while D and trimming were read from the DNA. This table has 200,000 to 250,000 clones, 80% appearing once. The sample taken for sequencing was peripheral blood. This chain connects TRBV10-3 to TRBJ1-4, with D uncertain. This clonotype was sampled from a human donor in a cohort sampled during active COVID-19. The CDR3 bases are TGTGCCATCAGTGAGTCGCGGCAAATAAATGAAAAACTGTTTTTT. Translation gives CAISESRQINEKLFF.